This T cell receptor beta chain appears in the sequencing data of a study of blood T cell repertoires in COVID-19. On the study more broadly: The United States, Italy and Spain supplied acute and convalescent COVID-19 samples.

Authors' analysis steps: Cell counts per sample came from amplifying reference gene primers. Data came from immunoSEQ multiplex PCR; TCRdb stores just in-frame clones and leaves some out. For V, J and clone size, that table is used; D and trimming come from the DNA. The table has under 300,000 clones, around 82% seen once. V lost 4 bases and J lost 6; bases outside the gene matches: 12. This CDR3 spans 15 amino acids. CDR1 and CDR2 (germline): LGHNA, YNFKEQ. The sequence derives from a woman of 80 years or more with active or convalescent COVID-19. Sequenced sample: peripheral blood. The chain links TRBV4-2 to TRBJ2-7, with 7 bases aligning to TRBD1. The CDR3 is CASSRTGTEAGEQYF. For the CDR3, the DNA is TGTGCCAGCAGCCGCACCGGGACAGAGGCTGGCGAGCAGTACTTC.